This T cell receptor (beta chain) came from a study of cytomegalovirus exposure and HLA in healthy donors. Study results and caveats: CMV serostatus was the only immune exposure information that was available. Cytomegalovirus status was reportedly diagnosed by the classifier with high sensitivity and specificity. The likely explanation for a cluster of highly shared sequence variants was sequencing artifact.

As to this clone: The antigen is not known.

V was cut by 5 bases and J by 4 bases, with 17 bases left in between. The CDR3 runs 15 residues. Germline V gene sequence: CDR1 MDHEN, CDR2 SYDVKM. PCR used 60 Vbeta primers and 13 Jbeta primers. In the authors' workflow: Counted up in a later analysis, unique TCR beta chains came to about 80 million, with around 10 million shared. Profiling relied on immunoSEQ multiplex PCR, and the TCRdb table lists in-frame clones only, not all of them. That table supplies the V and J calls and clone size; D and trimming were determined from the DNA. Of about 160,000 clones listed, about two thirds are singletons. The V call is TRBV28, the J call TRBJ1-2; D is uncertain. This receptor was obtained from a woman aged 30 to 39 in good health and CMV-seronegative. The sequencing sample was made of PBMCs. The DNA of the CDR3 is TGTGCCAGCAGTCCCGGCACGCGGAACCTCTATGGCTACACCTTC. It yields the protein CASSPGTRNLYGYTF.